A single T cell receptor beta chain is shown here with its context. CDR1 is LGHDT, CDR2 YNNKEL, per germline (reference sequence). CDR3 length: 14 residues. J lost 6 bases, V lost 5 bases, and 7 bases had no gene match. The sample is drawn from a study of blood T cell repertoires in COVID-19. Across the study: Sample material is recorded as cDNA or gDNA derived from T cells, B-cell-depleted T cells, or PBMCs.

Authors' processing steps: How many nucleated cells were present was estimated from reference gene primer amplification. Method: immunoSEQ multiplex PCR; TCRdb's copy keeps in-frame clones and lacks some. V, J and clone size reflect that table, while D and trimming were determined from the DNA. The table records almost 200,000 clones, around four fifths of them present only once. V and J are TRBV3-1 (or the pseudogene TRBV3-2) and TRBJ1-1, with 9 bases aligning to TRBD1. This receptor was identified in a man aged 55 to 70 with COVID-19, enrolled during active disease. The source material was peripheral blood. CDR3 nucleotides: TGTGCCAGCAGCGCGGGACAGGGTGGCCCTGAAGCTTTCTTT. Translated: CASSAGQGGPEAFF.